The 27 T cell receptor beta chains given below trace back to one sample, sequenced in a study of T cell changes during pregnancy in multiple sclerosis (dated by TCRdb to about 2019). The library was prepared using the immunoSEQ multiplex PCR assay. TCRdb mirrors the immuneACCESS table, restricted to in-frame sequences. Some clones are absent from its copies; in checked studies, under half trace to an unresolved V gene, and the reason for the others is unknown. The sample table records under 50,000 clones; about 92% of these occur just once. 26% of the sample belongs to the ten largest clones. The sequencing used CD8+ T cells from peripheral blood mononuclear cells, collected before pregnancy. These TCRs come from a female donor with multiple sclerosis, enrolled in a pregnancy study.

The chain joins TRBV7-9 to TRBJ1-6; a possible D gene is TRBD1 (6 bases). CDR3 length equals 14 residues. The V and J ends lost 2 bases and 8 bases respectively, with 10 bases between them. Germline V CDR1 and CDR2: SEHNR, FQNEAQ (reference sequence). DNA of the CDR3: TGTGCCAGCAGCTTAACACAGGGCGATTCACCCCTCCACTTT. Its translation is CASSLTQGDSPLHF.

The chain recombines TRBV5-1 with TRBJ2-7; 7 nucleotides agree with TRBD1. The CDR3 loop spans 15 amino acids. Trimming cost V 4 bases and J 3 bases; bases outside gene matches: 10. CDR1 and CDR2 (germline): SGHRS, YFSETQ. Here the CDR3 DNA reads TGCGCCAGCAGCGCATCCGGGACAGTTAACTACGAGCAGTACTTC. Encoded protein: CASSASGTVNYEQYF.

The J gene is TRBJ2-1, the V gene TRBV6-5; D ambiguous. The V end lost 0 bases, the J end lost 6 bases, and 9 bases lay between the germline ends. In germline, CDR1 is MNHEY, CDR2 SVGAGI. CDR3 size: 14 residues. The DNA for the CDR3 is TGTGCCAGCAGTTACTCATCGGGTTTCAATGAGCAGTTCTTC. Amino acids: CASSYSSGFNEQFF.

V is TRBV28 and J is TRBJ2-7; the match to TRBD1 covers 9 bases. This CDR3 contains 14 residues. The germline gives CDR1 MDHEN, CDR2 SYDVKM. Trimming removed 5 bases from V and 3 bases from J; junction bases left unmatched: 5. The CDR3 here is CASSLQGAIYEQYF. CDR3 sequence (DNA): TGTGCCAGCAGTCTACAGGGGGCAATCTACGAGCAGTACTTC.

The chain has TRBV27 and TRBJ2-7; D gene ambiguous. CDR3 length: 14 residues. V dropped 2 bases and J dropped 0 bases, with 8 bases sitting between them. Per germline, CDR1 MNHEY and CDR2 SMNVEV (reference sequence). The CDR3 DNA is TGTGCCAGCAGTTTAATATCCAGCTCCTACGAGCAGTACTTC. It codes for CASSLISSSYEQYF.

This chain links TRBV18 with TRBJ2-3; 8 bases align to TRBD2. This CDR3 is 18 amino acids long. Germline CDR1 is KGHSH and CDR2 is LQKENI. The ends lost 4 bases at V and 2 bases at J; junction bases unmatched: 14. The CDR3 region has the DNA TGTGCCAGCTCACTGGCGGCTAATCCGGGACTAGTCACAGATACGCAGTATTTT. The encoded protein is CASSLAANPGLVTDTQYF.

The V call is TRBV5-1, the J call TRBJ2-7, with a weak D call TRBD1 (6 bases). CDR1 and CDR2 from the germline V gene are SGHRS and YFSETQ. This CDR3 comprises 13 residues. The V end was cut by 6 bases, the J end by 3 bases, with 13 bases between. The CDR3 nucleotides are TGCGCCAGCACCCTACCAGGGGACTACGAGCAGTACTTC. As protein: CASTLPGDYEQYF.

CDR3 sequence reads: CASSLAAVMRLGETQYF. The CDR3 coding sequence is TGTGCCAGCAGCTTGGCCGCGGTGATGAGGTTGGGAGAGACCCAGTACTTC. This chain joins TRBV5-5 and TRBJ2-5; D is unclear. The CDR3 sequence is 17 residues long. V lost 0 bases, J lost 4 bases, and 19 bases lay in between. Germline CDR1 is SGHKS and CDR2 is YYEKEE (reference sequence).

The chain is built from TRBV9 and TRBJ2-1, with 7 nucleotides matching TRBD2. The CDR3 extends over 14 amino acids. Losses at the gene ends were 4 bases for V and 3 bases for J; bases not matched to a gene: 4. CDR1 SGDLS and CDR2 YYNGEE come from the germline V gene. The CDR3, as DNA: TGTGCCAGCAGCCCGAGCGGGGTCTACAATGAGCAGTTCTTC. It encodes CASSPSGVYNEQFF.

This clone has only a few counts. The V call is TRBV6-1, the J call TRBJ1-1; TRBD1 is a possible D gene (5 bases). The V and J ends lost 2 bases and 4 bases respectively, with 8 bases between them. Germline CDR1 and CDR2: MNHNS and SASEGT. This CDR3 spans 13 amino acids. The chain's CDR3 is CASSEQGSTEAFF. The CDR3 DNA is TGTGCCAGCAGTGAACAGGGAAGCACTGAAGCTTTCTTT.

The rearrangement joins TRBV5-6 to TRBJ2-2; 14 bases fit TRBD2. The CDR3 runs to 17 residues. The V and J ends lost 0 bases and 4 bases, in that order; junction bases with no gene match: 2. The germline gives CDR1 SGHDT, CDR2 YYEEEE. Here the CDR3 reads CASSLGLAGGITGELFF. CDR3 nucleotide sequence: TGTGCCAGCAGCTTGGGACTAGCGGGGGGGATCACCGGGGAGCTGTTTTTT.

The CDR3 is CASSHRDSPYEQYF. The CDR3 DNA follows: TGTGCCAGCAGTCACCGGGACAGCCCCTACGAGCAGTACTTC. This sequence joins TRBV14 and TRBJ2-7; the match to TRBD1 covers 7 bases. There are 14 residues in the CDR3. V was pared by 6 bases and J by 2 bases, with 7 bases of the junction left unmatched. The germline V gene has CDR1 SGHDN and CDR2 FVKESK.

The chain employs TRBV9 and TRBJ2-7; TRBD1 aligns across 7 bases. The CDR3 is 14 amino acids. V shed 3 bases, J shed 5 bases, and the junction held 8 bases outside the gene matches. Germline V gene sequence: CDR1 SGDLS, CDR2 YYNGEE. In DNA, the CDR3 is TGTGCCAGCAGCGGGTACAGGGGCCTCGACGAGCAGTACTTC. Its protein product is CASSGYRGLDEQYF. Full variable domain (outside the CDR3, taken from reference TRBV9 and TRBJ2-7): DSGVTQTPKHLITATGQRVTLRCSPRSGDLSVYWYQQSLDQGLQFLIQYYNGEERAKGNILERFSAQQFPDLHSELNLSSLELGDSALYFCASSGYRGLDEQYFGPGTRLTVT.

The chain links TRBV27 to TRBJ2-1, with D tentatively TRBD1 (5 bases). Trimming stripped 6 bases from V and 4 bases from J, with 10 bases between. CDR3 length equals 13 residues. Germline loops: CDR1 MNHEY, CDR2 SMNVEV (reference sequence). DNA of the CDR3: TGTGCCAGCAGGAAGGGGATGTACAATGAGCAGTTCTTC. Protein sequence: CASRKGMYNEQFF.

This clone was detected once. The rearrangement joins TRBV19 to TRBJ2-1, with 7 bases fitting TRBD2. Germline V gene sequence: CDR1 LNHDA, CDR2 SQIVND (reference sequence). The CDR3 consists of 12 residues. Unmatched junction bases numbered 3, after V lost 3 bases and J lost 10 bases. Here the CDR3 reads CASSMGGGEQFF. CDR3 sequence (DNA): TGTGCCAGTAGTATGGGGGGAGGGGAGCAGTTCTTC.

V is TRBV6-1 and J is TRBJ1-1; a possible D gene is TRBD1 (5 bases). The CDR3 is 13 residues long. Germline-derived CDR1 and CDR2 are MNHNS and SASEGT. The ends were cut back, 7 bases at V and 3 bases at J, with 12 bases in the middle. The CDR3 nucleotides are TGTGCCAGCAACGGGGGGGTGGACACTGAAGCTTTCTTT. This sequence encodes CASNGGVDTEAFF.

This chain uses TRBV15 with TRBJ1-4; D possibly corresponds to TRBD1 (6 bases). Trimming removed 3 bases from V and 8 bases from J, with 16 bases in between. Germline V gene sequence: CDR1 LNHNV, CDR2 YYDKDF (reference sequence). CDR3 length equals 15 residues. The CDR3 nucleotides are TGTGCCACCAGCAGGACCAGGGGCGGGGGAGAAAAACTGTTTTTT. Its translation is CATSRTRGGGEKLFF.

This clone was detected only once. The chain has TRBV5-1 and TRBJ1-1; D not certain. Looked up from germline, CDR1 is SGHRS and CDR2 is YFSETQ. V lost 0 bases to trimming and J lost 1 base, with 16 bases between them. The CDR3 totals 17 residues. The CDR3 DNA sequence: TGCGCCAGCAGCTTGGAGGACGCGGGGAGGTGGAACACTGAAGCTTTCTTT. Residues: CASSLEDAGRWNTEAFF.

This clone has a handful of counts. This chain uses TRBV6-1 with TRBJ2-7; weak D call: TRBD1 (6 bases). With 1 base removed from V and 4 bases from J, the gap between germline ends came to 17 bases. Looked up from germline, CDR1 is MNHNS and CDR2 is SASEGT. This CDR3 comprises 16 residues. CDR3 protein: CASSEGPGDGDYEQYF. The CDR3 region has the DNA TGTGCCAGCAGTGAAGGCCCAGGGGACGGAGATTACGAGCAGTACTTC.

The chain links TRBV7-3 to TRBJ2-7; 9 bases match TRBD2. V lost 4 bases to trimming and J lost 2 bases; unmatched junction nucleotides: 12. CDR1 SGHTA and CDR2 FQGTGA come from the germline V gene. The CDR3 is made up of 17 amino acids. The CDR3: CASSSLGGSGGTYEQYF. In DNA, the CDR3 is TGTGCCAGCAGCTCTCTGGGTGGTAGCGGGGGTACCTACGAGCAGTACTTC.

This clone was counted a single time. The V call is TRBV19, the J call TRBJ2-1, with a possible D match to TRBD2 (5 bases). Germline V lookup: CDR1 LNHDA, CDR2 SQIVND (reference sequence). The CDR3 totals 14 residues. Deletions cut 7 bases from V and 8 bases from J, with 18 bases between. The chain's CDR3 is CASKTRGYRDEQFF. CDR3 DNA: TGTGCCAGTAAAACCCGGGGATATAGGGATGAGCAGTTCTTC.

The CDR3 nucleotides are TGTGCCTCGCAGGACAGGGGTTCTTACGAGCAGTACTTC. Its translation is CASQDRGSYEQYF. The V call is TRBV7-8, the J call TRBJ2-7; 9 nucleotides agree with TRBD1. Trimming took 11 bases from V and 4 from J; bases not matched to a gene: 9. CDR3 length: 13 amino acids. Per germline, CDR1 SGHVS and CDR2 FQNEAQ.

V gene TRBV2 combines with J gene TRBJ1-5; 7 nucleotides agree with TRBD1. Germline CDR1 reads SNHLY; CDR2 reads FYNNEI. The CDR3 is made up of 14 amino acids. The ends lost 6 bases at V and 0 bases at J; junction bases unmatched: 2. The CDR3 protein is CASSHRGSNQPQHF. CDR3 sequence (DNA): TGTGCCAGCAGCCACAGGGGTAGCAATCAGCCCCAGCATTTT.

The chain combines TRBV30 with TRBJ1-1; D unclear. CDR3 length: 15 residues. CDR1 GTSNPN and CDR2 SVGIG come from the germline V gene (reference sequence). V gave up 2 bases and J gave up 0 bases, with 13 bases separating them. This CDR3 reads CAWSKPRGMNTEAFF. DNA of the CDR3: TGTGCCTGGAGTAAACCGAGAGGCATGAACACTGAAGCTTTCTTT.

The J gene is TRBJ1-2, the V gene TRBV27; 7 positions agree with TRBD1. Germline V gene data show CDR1 as MNHEY and CDR2 as SMNVEV (reference sequence). The CDR3 loop spans 15 amino acids. V lost 5 bases to trimming and J lost 4 bases; unmatched junction nucleotides: 10. CDR3 loop: CASSPLPTGSYGYTF. CDR3 in DNA: TGTGCCAGCAGTCCCCTCCCGACAGGGAGCTATGGCTACACCTTC.

The J gene is TRBJ1-4, the V gene TRBV6-1, with 7 nucleotides matching TRBD1. This CDR3 spans 16 amino acids. The trim removed 2 bases at V and 7 bases at J, leaving 10 bases unmatched. Germline V lookup: CDR1 MNHNS, CDR2 SASEGT. The CDR3 spells CASSERRQGMGEKLFF. DNA of the CDR3: TGTGCCAGCAGTGAAAGGAGACAGGGCATGGGTGAAAAACTGTTTTTT.

The CDR3 sequence: CASSPGLAGGQETQYF. DNA of the CDR3: TGTGCCAGCAGCCCTGGACTAGCGGGTGGACAAGAGACCCAGTACTTC. This chain uses TRBV28 with TRBJ2-5; 11 bases line up with TRBD2. This CDR3 is built from 16 residues. CDR1 and CDR2 (germline): MDHEN, SYDVKM. Germline trimming cut 6 bases from V and 2 bases from J; bases unmatched to any gene: 8.